What follows describes a single T cell receptor (beta chain). A few counts support this clonotype. Its specific antigen is unknown. No base-level quality is on record; no much larger clone is a single base apart. The germline V gene supplies CDR1 ENHRY and CDR2 SYGVKD. The CDR3 contains 14 residues, cysteine and phenylalanine counted. Only CDR3 DNA is held: 42 bases, read in frame from base 1. At the junction V is shortened by 6 bases and J by 4 bases, with 13 bases in between. TCR cDNA was made using 5'RACE template switching, a step that added a universal primer site and unique molecular identifiers. Priming for cDNA synthesis came from both the TCR alpha and TCR beta constant segments. Library amplification used two PCR steps, and the second PCR step added sample barcodes and sequencing adapters. Sequencing of the libraries was done on either Illumina HiSeq 2500 (2x100 bp) or NovaSeq (2x150 bp). The published analysis was carried out like this. MIGEC handled demultiplexing of reads and collapsing into UMI consensus sequences, while MiXCR performed V(D)J alignment. Vaccine-responding clonotypes were identified with edgeR using replicate PBMC samples, with FDR below 0.01 and a log2 fold change above 5 up to day 15 being required. CD4 or CD8 identity was assigned to each bulk clonotype according to whether the clonotype was present at higher abundance in the sequenced CD4 repertoire or the sequenced CD8 repertoire. Using fastp at Q25 and MiXCR, TCRdb reprocessed the public reads and kept productive beta chains. All rows with the same CDR3 protein become a single entry with the most common DNA and genes. Here the V and J calls rest on TCRdb's processing, not on the authors' analysis. The sample data list 300,000 to 450,000 distinct CDR3 sequences, and roughly 8% of these were observed just once. Jointly, the top ten make up approximately 15% of the sample.

Taken with the paper, the label for treatment or condition translates to: live attenuated yellow fever vaccine strain. At every blood-draw timepoint, two biological replicates of bulk PBMCs were collected. PBMCs were isolated from peripheral blood using a standard Ficoll-Paque protocol. TriZol was used to extract RNA from bulk PBMCs, from CD4 and CD8 fractions, and from dextramer-positive and dextramer-negative fractions. These data belong to a study of T cells after yellow fever vaccination (dated by TCRdb to the late 2010s). As for the study more broadly: The SMART-Seq v4 Ultra Low Input RNA kit was used to prepare libraries from fractions with low cell numbers. To follow T-cell clones before and after primary and booster YFV17D yellow fever vaccination, bulk TCR alpha and beta repertoires were sequenced over time. Two healthy male donors, one aged 18 to 30 and one aged 30 to 40 years, made up the cohort. Blood was drawn at multiple timepoints before and after primary and secondary immunization, with bulk PBMC replicates and cell subsets isolated. Overall study outcomes, separate from this receptor: After the booster, most clones that had expanded after primary vaccination were detected again (nearly 97% of CD4 and around nine tenths of CD8), suggesting broad maintenance of memory. Only two donors were included in the study, so the extent to which the findings can be generalized is limited. The secondary T-cell response was found to be weaker but faster than the primary response, with a peak reached on day 5 rather than on day 15. A small share of clonotypes occurred in both CD4 and CD8 compartments, likely arising from convergent recombination. Computational filtering was needed because FACS-sorted repertoires could contain abundant contaminating clonotypes from the bulk population.

This clonotype was obtained from a man aged 18 to 30 who received the YFV17D yellow fever vaccine. Sequenced material: PBMCs, taken roughly 46 days after the first yellow fever vaccination. The chain uses TRBV10-3 and TRBJ1-3, with the D gene not confidently named. CDR3 region: CAIRGPLKGNTIYF. At the DNA level, the sequence is TGTGCCATCAGGGGCCCCTTGAAAGGAAACACCATATATTTT.